This T cell receptor (beta chain) was recovered during a study of blood T cell repertoires in COVID-19. Across the whole study: Italy, Spain and the United States were the sources of the convalescent and acute COVID-19 samples. The cDNA or gDNA used as material had been derived from T cells, B-cell-depleted T cells, or PBMCs.

As processed by the authors: Amplifying reference gene primers gave estimates of nucleated cell counts. Generated by immunoSEQ multiplex PCR, the TCRdb table keeps only in-frame clones and is missing some. The V and J calls and clone size were taken over from that table, and D and trimming were inferred from the DNA. The sample holds fewer than 150,000 clones, roughly 85% seen once. Sequencing input: peripheral blood. This TCR derives from a man aged 50-60 years with acute or convalescent COVID-19.

The CDR3 DNA follows: TGTGCCAGCAGCTTAGCGGGGGCCCGAATTCTCACAGATACGCAGTATTTT. Amino acids: CASSLAGARILTDTQYF. The chain couples TRBV2 to TRBJ2-3; 9 bases map to TRBD2. With 6 bases clipped from V and 2 bases from J, the junction kept 12 bases outside the gene matches. From germline, CDR1 is SNHLY and CDR2 FYNNEI. There are 17 residues in the CDR3.